This TCR beta chain originates from a study of early T cells in non-severe SARS-CoV-2 infection. On the study more broadly: Chains stayed unpaired after sequencing of bulk RNA from unsorted whole blood. Study-wide findings and caveats: There was a bias toward anti-spike CD8 responses in VDJdb matching, which missed private and CD4 specificities.

Between the trimmed V and J ends, which lost 3 bases and 5 bases, there was a span of 22 bases. The CDR3 extends over 17 amino acids. Germline CDR1 and CDR2: WNHNN and SYGVQD (reference sequence). cDNA molecules, individually, were tagged with unique molecular identifiers. Via MiXCR, TCRdb re-called the 5' RACE reads, giving one row per CDR3 protein. The table shows roughly 32,000 distinct CDR3 sequences, with roughly 9.2% occurring only once. This clonotype was observed many times. Its antigen is undetermined. V usage is TRBV10-1 and J usage is TRBJ2-5; no firm D call. The source material was whole blood. The sequence was collected from an adult who was a healthcare worker with PCR-confirmed SARS-CoV-2 infection or an uninfected control (not recorded which). The CDR3 protein is CASSDEPAGLLGETQYF. CDR3 nucleotides: TGCGCCAGCAGTGATGAACCGGCAGGCCTCCTGGGGGAGACCCAGTACTTC.